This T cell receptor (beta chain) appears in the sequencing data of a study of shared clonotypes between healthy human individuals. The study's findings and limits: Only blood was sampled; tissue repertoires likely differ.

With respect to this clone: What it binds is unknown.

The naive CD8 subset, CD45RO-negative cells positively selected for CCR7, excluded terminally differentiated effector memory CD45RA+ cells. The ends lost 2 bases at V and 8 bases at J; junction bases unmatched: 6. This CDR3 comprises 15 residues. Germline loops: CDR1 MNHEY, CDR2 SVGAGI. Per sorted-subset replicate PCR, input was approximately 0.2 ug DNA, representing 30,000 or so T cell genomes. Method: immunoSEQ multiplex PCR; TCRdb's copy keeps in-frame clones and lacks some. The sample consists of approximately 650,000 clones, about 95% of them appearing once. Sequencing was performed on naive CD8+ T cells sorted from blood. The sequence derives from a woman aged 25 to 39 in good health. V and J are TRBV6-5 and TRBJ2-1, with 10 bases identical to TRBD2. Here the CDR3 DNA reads TGTGCCAGCAGTTACGAAGCGGGAGGGCTGTATGAGCAGTTCTTC. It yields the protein CASSYEAGGLYEQFF.